The next 12 T cell receptor beta chains were all read from a single sample in a study of blood T cell repertoires in COVID-19. Clones were read by immunoSEQ multiplex PCR, and TCRdb kept only the in-frame ones, dropping some. The data show 90,000 to 100,000 clones, with 65% to 85% seen just once and around 4.5% held by the top ten. Specimen: peripheral blood. These receptors originate from a man between 60 and 70 years old with acute or convalescent COVID-19.

The chain is built from TRBV28 and TRBJ1-2, with D unclear. The V and J ends lost 5 bases and 6 bases respectively, with 19 bases between them. This CDR3 contains 15 residues. Germline CDR1 reads MDHEN; CDR2 reads SYDVKM. CDR3 DNA sequence: TGTGCCAGCAGTCGCCCGACTTTACGCCCTCATGGCTACACCTTC. Its protein is CASSRPTLRPHGYTF.

The gene calls are TRBV5-4 and TRBJ2-1; 12 positions match TRBD2. J lost 7 bases, V lost 4 bases, and 9 bases had no gene match. CDR3 length: 16 residues. The germline gives CDR1 SGHNT, CDR2 YYREEE (reference sequence). The CDR3 coding sequence is TGTGCCAGCAGCCGAGACCCTAGCGGGGGGGCAAATGAGCAGTTCTTC. Translated: CASSRDPSGGANEQFF.

This chain connects TRBV11-2 to TRBJ2-1; a possible D gene is TRBD1 (6 bases). This CDR3 is 13 amino acids long. CDR1 is SGHAT and CDR2 is FQNNGV in the germline V gene. Between the trimmed V and J ends, which lost 4 bases and 4 bases, there was a span of 8 bases. CDR3 sequence reads: CASSSTGYNEQFF. DNA for the CDR3: TGTGCCAGCAGCTCTACAGGGTACAATGAGCAGTTCTTC.

This chain uses TRBV7-2 with TRBJ1-2; 12 bases are shared with TRBD1. This CDR3 contains 16 residues. Germline CDR1 reads SGHTA; CDR2 reads FQGNSA. V lost 5 bases to trimming and J lost 7 bases; unmatched junction nucleotides: 11. The CDR3: CASSASRGTGGVGYTF. CDR3 sequence (DNA): TGTGCCAGCAGCGCATCCCGCGGGACAGGGGGCGTTGGCTACACCTTC. The full variable domain, completed using reference TRBV7-2 and TRBJ1-2, is GAGVSQSPSNKVTEKGKDVELRCDPISGHTALYWYRQSLGQGLEFLIYFQGNSAPDKSGLPSDRFSAERTGGSVSTLTIQRTQQEDSAVYLCASSASRGTGGVGYTFGSGTRLTVV.

The V and J genes are TRBV6-5 and TRBJ2-7; 11 nucleotides align to TRBD1. With 5 bases clipped from V and 2 bases from J, the junction kept 5 bases outside the gene matches. CDR3 length: 15 amino acids. Germline CDR1 is MNHEY and CDR2 is SVGAGI. The CDR3 loop is CASSTRGQGAYEQYF. The CDR3 DNA sequence: TGTGCCAGCAGTACCAGGGGACAGGGGGCCTACGAGCAGTACTTC.

The chain combines TRBV6-2 or TRBV6-3 with TRBJ2-5; tentatively, D is TRBD2 (5 bases). The germline V and J ends were trimmed by 2 bases and 5 bases, with 12 bases remaining between them. Germline CDR1 and CDR2: MNHEY and SVGEGT. CDR3 length equals 14 residues. CDR3 loop: CASSYGLEGETQYF. CDR3 bases: TGTGCCAGCAGTTACGGGCTAGAGGGTGAGACCCAGTACTTC.

The chain has TRBV5-1 and TRBJ2-7; 13 bases align to TRBD2. CDR1 is SGHRS, CDR2 YFSETQ, per germline. The CDR3 loop spans 17 amino acids. V shed 4 bases, J shed 2 bases, and the junction held 9 bases outside the gene matches. The CDR3 protein is CASSGLLAGGLPYEQYF. The CDR3 coding sequence is TGCGCCAGCAGCGGATTACTAGCGGGAGGGCTCCCCTACGAGCAGTACTTC.

This chain uses TRBV7-8 with TRBJ2-1; D gene ambiguous. The germline V and J ends were trimmed by 4 bases and 8 bases, with 15 bases remaining between them. The CDR3 runs to 14 residues. Germline loops: CDR1 SGHVS, CDR2 FQNEAQ. CDR3 amino acids: CASSYEVVKDEQFF. Written as DNA, the CDR3 is TGTGCCAGCAGCTATGAGGTGGTGAAGGATGAGCAGTTCTTC.

This clone appeared once. The gene calls are TRBV6-2 or TRBV6-3 and TRBJ2-5; a weak D match, TRBD2 (6 bases). The germline V gene encodes CDR1 MNHEY and CDR2 SVGEGT. V gave up 2 bases and J gave up 2 bases, with 24 bases separating them. This CDR3 comprises 19 residues. DNA for the CDR3: TGTGCCAGCAGTTACCCCCGGGACTCAGCACATCCACCTCAAGAGACCCAGTACTTC. This translates into CASSYPRDSAHPPQETQYF.

The genes are TRBV2 and TRBJ1-4; TRBD1 is a possible D gene (6 bases). The V end lost 6 bases, the J end lost 8 bases, and 16 bases lay between the germline ends. CDR3 length: 14 amino acids. CDR1 is SNHLY, CDR2 FYNNEI, per germline. The CDR3 sequence: CASSGQTRGEKLFF. CDR3 DNA sequence: TGTGCCAGCAGCGGACAGACGCGGGGGGAAAAACTGTTTTTT.

This chain joins TRBV5-4 and TRBJ1-1; 7 positions agree with TRBD1. Trimming cost V 2 bases and J 1 base; bases outside gene matches: 5. The CDR3 loop spans 15 amino acids. The germline V gene has CDR1 SGHNT and CDR2 YYREEE (reference sequence). CDR3 region: CASSLQGKGNTEAFF. DNA for the CDR3: TGTGCCAGCAGCTTACAGGGGAAGGGGAACACTGAAGCTTTCTTT.

The gene calls are TRBV19 and TRBJ2-7; a weak D match, TRBD1 (6 bases). Trimming pared 4 bases from V and 4 bases from J, leaving 14 bases between. The CDR3 sequence is 14 residues long. Germline loops: CDR1 LNHDA, CDR2 SQIVND (reference sequence). This CDR3 reads CASSTQGFSYEQYF. CDR3 coding DNA: TGTGCCAGTAGTACCCAGGGGTTTTCATACGAGCAGTACTTC.